The TCR beta chain under discussion was sequenced for a study of blood T cell repertoires in COVID-19. On the study more broadly: Nucleic acid was either cDNA or gDNA, and it came from T cells, B-cell-depleted T cells, or PBMCs.

This CDR3 has 17 amino acids. Germline V gene data show CDR1 as GTSNPN and CDR2 as SVGIG (reference sequence). Trimming pared 0 bases from V and 0 bases from J, leaving 15 bases between. As originally analysed: The authors estimated nucleated cell counts from reference gene primer amplification. The protocol was immunoSEQ multiplex PCR, while the TCRdb copy is restricted to in-frame clones and leaves out a portion. The V and J calls and clone size are taken from that table; D and trimming were inferred from the DNA. The table shows 200,000 to 250,000 clones, with around nine tenths occurring only once.

The chain carries TRBV30 and TRBJ1-3; D is possibly TRBD1 (6 bases). This TCR derives from a man aged 18 to 30 with active or convalescent COVID-19. The sequenced material came from peripheral blood. The CDR3 loop is CAWSVSRDTYSGNTIYF. Here the CDR3 DNA reads TGTGCCTGGAGTGTAAGCCGGGACACGTACTCTGGAAACACCATATATTTT.